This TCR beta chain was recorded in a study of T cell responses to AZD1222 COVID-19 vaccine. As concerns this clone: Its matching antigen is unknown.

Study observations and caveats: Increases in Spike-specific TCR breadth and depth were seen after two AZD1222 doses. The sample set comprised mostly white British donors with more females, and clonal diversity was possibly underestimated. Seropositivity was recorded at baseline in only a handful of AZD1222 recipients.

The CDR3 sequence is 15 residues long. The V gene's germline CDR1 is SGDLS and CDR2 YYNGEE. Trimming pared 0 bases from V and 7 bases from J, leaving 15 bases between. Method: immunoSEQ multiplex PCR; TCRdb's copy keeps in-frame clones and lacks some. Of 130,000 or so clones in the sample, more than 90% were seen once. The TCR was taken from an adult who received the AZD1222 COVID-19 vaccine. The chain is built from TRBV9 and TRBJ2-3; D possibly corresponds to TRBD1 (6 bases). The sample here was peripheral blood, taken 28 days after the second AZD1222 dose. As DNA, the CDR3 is TGTGCCAGCAGCGTAGGCTCGGACAGAATGAATACGCAGTATTTT. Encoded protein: CASSVGSDRMNTQYF.